The clone carrying this T cell receptor (beta chain) was counted at least ten times. Antigen: not known. The length of the CDR3 is 13 residues. The germline V and J ends were trimmed by 3 bases and 3 bases, with 8 bases remaining between them. The data were obtained in a study of regulatory T cells in long-lasting Graves disease. Time point reported: persistent/refractory GD, antithyroid drugs over 5 years with positive TRAb. Isolated PBMC RNA provided the starting material for the TCR library. Combining iRepertoire HTBI primers with Arm-PCR of CDR3 regions, the authors built TCR beta libraries. In TCRdb, the multiplex PCR reads were re-called with MiXCR into one record per CDR3 protein. In the table there are 650,000 to 850,000 distinct CDR3 sequences, about 30% of which are singletons. Study-level findings and limits: Persistent disease samples used TRBV28, TRBJ1-2 and TRBJ2-5 preferentially. Those with persistent Graves' had less TCR diversity than newly diagnosed patients.

This receptor was taken from a female donor with Graves disease. The chain has TRBV12-3 or TRBV12-4 and TRBJ2-5, with D tentatively TRBD1 (5 bases). The sequenced sample was peripheral blood mononuclear cells (PBMCs), obtained when the disease was refractory, from a patient treated with antithyroid drugs. The CDR3 here is CASSFAGKETQYF. For the CDR3, the DNA is TGTGCCAGCAGTTTCGCAGGGAAAGAGACCCAGTACTTC.